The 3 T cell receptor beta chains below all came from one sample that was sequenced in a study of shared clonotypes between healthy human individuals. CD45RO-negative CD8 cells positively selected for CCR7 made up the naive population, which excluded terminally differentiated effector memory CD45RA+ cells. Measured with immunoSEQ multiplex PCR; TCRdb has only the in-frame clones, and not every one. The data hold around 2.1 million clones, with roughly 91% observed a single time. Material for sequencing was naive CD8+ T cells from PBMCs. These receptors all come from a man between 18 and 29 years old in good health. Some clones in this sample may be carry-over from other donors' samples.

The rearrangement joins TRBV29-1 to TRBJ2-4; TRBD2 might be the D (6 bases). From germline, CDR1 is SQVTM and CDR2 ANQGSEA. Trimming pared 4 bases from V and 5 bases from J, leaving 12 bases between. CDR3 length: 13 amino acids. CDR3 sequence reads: CSVGRVRENIQYF. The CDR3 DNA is TGCAGCGTTGGGAGGGTAAGGGAAAACATTCAGTACTTC. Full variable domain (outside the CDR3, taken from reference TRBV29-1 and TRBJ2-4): SAVISQKPSRDICQRGTSLTIQCQVDSQVTMMFWYRQQPGQSLTLIATANQGSEATYESGFVIDKFPISRPNLTFSTLTVSNMSPEDSSIYLCSVGRVRENIQYFGAGTRLSVL.

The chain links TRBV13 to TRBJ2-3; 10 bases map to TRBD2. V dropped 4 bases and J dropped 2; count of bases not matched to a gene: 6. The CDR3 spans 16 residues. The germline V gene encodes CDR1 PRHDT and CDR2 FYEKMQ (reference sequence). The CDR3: CASSSTGTSVTDTQYF. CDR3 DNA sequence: TGTGCCAGCAGCTCCACCGGGACTAGCGTCACAGATACGCAGTATTTT.

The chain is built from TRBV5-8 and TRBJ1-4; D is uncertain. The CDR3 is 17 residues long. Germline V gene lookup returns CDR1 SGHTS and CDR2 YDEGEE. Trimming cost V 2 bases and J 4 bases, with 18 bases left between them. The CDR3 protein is CASSFDIPTEVNEKLFF. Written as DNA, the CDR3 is TGTGCCAGCAGCTTTGACATCCCAACAGAGGTTAATGAAAAACTGTTTTTT.